These 4 T cell receptor beta chains originate from one sample sequenced in a study of beta chain features in type 1 diabetes. Reverse transcribing all isolated RNA meant expressed TCRB transcripts were sequenced. The table came from immunoSEQ multiplex PCR; TCRdb's copy has only in-frame clones and leaves some out. The sample lists about 320,000 clones, roughly 15% seen once, with over 5.5% in the top ten. The sample consisted of central memory CD4+ T cells from blood. These receptors were collected from a man aged 25 to 40 in good health.

This sequence joins TRBV6-5 and TRBJ2-5; D is perhaps TRBD2 (5 bases). This CDR3 comprises 14 residues. The germline V gene has CDR1 MNHEY and CDR2 SVGAGI. Trimming stripped 6 bases from V and 3 bases from J, with 14 bases between. DNA of the CDR3: TGTGCCAGCAGCACTACGACTATGGAAGAGACCCAGTACTTC. It translates to CASSTTTMEETQYF.

This clone has a handful of counts. The chain carries TRBV30 and TRBJ2-3; TRBD2 matches 15 bases. The germline CDR1 and CDR2 sequences are GTSNPN and SVGIG (reference sequence). Trimming cost V 3 bases and J 6 bases; bases outside gene matches: 4. The CDR3 is made up of 15 amino acids. The DNA of the CDR3 is TGTGCCTGGAGCCCGGGACTAGCGGGAGGCGATACGCAGTATTTT. It codes for CAWSPGLAGGDTQYF.

The chain uses TRBV4-1 and TRBJ2-5, with unresolved D. This CDR3 spans 12 amino acids. Germline-derived CDR1 and CDR2 are MGHRA and YSYEKL. Trimming took off 0 bases at V and 1 base at J, with 0 bases between the two ends. The CDR3 loop reads CASSQDQETQYF. The CDR3 DNA reads as TGCGCCAGCAGCCAAGACCAAGAGACCCAGTACTTC.

Only a few counts were recorded for this clone. The J gene is TRBJ1-4, the V gene TRBV11-3, with 8 bases aligning to TRBD1. This CDR3 has 14 amino acids. Germline assignment: CDR1 SGHNT and CDR2 YENEEA. Trimming removed 4 bases from V and 7 bases from J; junction bases left unmatched: 5. Here the CDR3 DNA reads TGTGCCAGCAGCTCAGGGGGCTTTGGTGAAAAACTGTTTTTT. Amino acid sequence: CASSSGGFGEKLFF.